This entry concerns a single TCR beta chain. Clones were read by immunoSEQ multiplex PCR, and TCRdb kept only the in-frame ones, dropping some. The profile covers about 81,000 clones, with over 80% appearing a single time and 15% to 20% taken by the ten largest. This entry is derived from a study of identifying expanded T cells in peripheral blood. This CDR3 comprises 15 residues. V was clipped by 0 bases and J by 5 bases, with 13 bases between them. Germline CDR1 SGHTA, CDR2 FQGNSA. The receptor's source is a person between 18 and 70 years old in good health. The specimen was blood. V gene TRBV7-2 combines with J gene TRBJ1-1; D is perhaps TRBD1 (5 bases). This chain's CDR3 is CASSLAWGGETEAFF. The CDR3 DNA reads TGTGCCAGCAGCTTAGCGTGGGGGGGTGAGACTGAAGCTTTCTTT. Variable domain in full (rest from reference TRBV7-2 and TRBJ1-1): GAGVSQSPSNKVTEKGKDVELRCDPISGHTALYWYRQSLGQGLEFLIYFQGNSAPDKSGLPSDRFSAERTGGSVSTLTIQRTQQEDSAVYLCASSLAWGGETEAFFGQGTRLTVV.